This record covers a single T cell receptor (beta chain). The data were obtained in a study of technical replicates of blood from a few donors. The protocol was immunoSEQ multiplex PCR, while the TCRdb copy is restricted to in-frame clones and leaves out a portion. The repertoire includes about 97,000 clones, approximately 96% of them detected once, and about 0.39% sits in the top ten. CDR3 length: 13 residues. The germline CDR1 and CDR2 sequences are SGHTS and YDEGEE. V shed 5 bases and J shed 3 bases, with 9 bases lying between them. The chain uses TRBV5-8 and TRBJ1-5; possibly TRBD1 for D (5 bases). The clonotype originates from a human donor in good health. Input material: T cells isolated from PBMCs. CDR3 sequence: CASSIRANQPQHF. CDR3 sequence (DNA): TGTGCCAGCAGTATCAGGGCCAATCAGCCCCAGCATTTT.